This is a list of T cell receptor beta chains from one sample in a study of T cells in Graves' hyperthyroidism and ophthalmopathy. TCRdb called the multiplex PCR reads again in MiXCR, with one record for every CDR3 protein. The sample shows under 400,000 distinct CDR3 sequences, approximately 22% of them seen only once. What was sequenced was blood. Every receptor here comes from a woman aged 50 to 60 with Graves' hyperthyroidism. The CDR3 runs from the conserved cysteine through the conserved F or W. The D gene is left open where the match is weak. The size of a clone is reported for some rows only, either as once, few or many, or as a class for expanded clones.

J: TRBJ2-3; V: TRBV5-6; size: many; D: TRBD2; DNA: TGTGCCAGCAGCCCTGACAGCGGGGGCACAGATACGCAGTATTTT; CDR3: CASSPDSGGTDTQYF
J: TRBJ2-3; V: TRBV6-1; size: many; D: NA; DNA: TGTGCCAGCAGTCGCTGGTTGCTCACAGATACGCAGTATTTT; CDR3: CASSRWLLTDTQYF
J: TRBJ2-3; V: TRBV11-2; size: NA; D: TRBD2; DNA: TGTGCCAGCAGCTCCGGCGGGGGAAACACAGATACGCAGTATTTT; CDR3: CASSSGGGNTDTQYF
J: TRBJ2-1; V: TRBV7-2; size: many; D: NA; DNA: TGTGCCAGCAGCTTGAGGATCACAGGGAACAATGAGCAGTTCTTC; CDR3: CASSLRITGNNEQFF
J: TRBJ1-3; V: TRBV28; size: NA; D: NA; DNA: TGTGCCAGCAGTTACCCAGGAAACACCATATATTTT; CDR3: CASSYPGNTIYF
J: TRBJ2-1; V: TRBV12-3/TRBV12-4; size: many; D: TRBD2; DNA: TGTGCCAGCAGTTCAGGACTAGCGGGAATAAATGAGCAGTTCTTC; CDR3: CASSSGLAGINEQFF
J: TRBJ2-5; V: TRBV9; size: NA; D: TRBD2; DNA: TGTGCCAGCAGCGTAGGGACTAGCGGGATGAGGGGGTACCAAGAGACCCAGTACTTC; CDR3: CASSVGTSGMRGYQETQYF
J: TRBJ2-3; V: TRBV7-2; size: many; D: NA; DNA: TGTGCCAGCAGCCGCCGGAGGATCCCCACAGATACGCAGTATTTT; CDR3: CASSRRRIPTDTQYF
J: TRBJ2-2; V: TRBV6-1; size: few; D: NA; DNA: TGTGCCAGCAGAGGAGGTTCGACCGGGGAGCTGTTTTTT; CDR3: CASRGGSTGELFF
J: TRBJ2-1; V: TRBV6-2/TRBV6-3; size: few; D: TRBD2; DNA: TGTGCCAGCAGCTTCTCCGGGACTAGGGGTTTTGAGCAGTTCTTC; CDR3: CASSFSGTRGFEQFF
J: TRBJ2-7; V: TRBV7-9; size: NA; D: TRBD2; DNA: TGCGCCAGCAGCCAAATTAGCGGGGGGAGCTCCTACGAGCAGTACTTC; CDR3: CASSQISGGSSYEQYF
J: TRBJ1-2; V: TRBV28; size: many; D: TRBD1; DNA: TGTGCCACCAGAACGTCACAGGGGGCAAAAGGCTACACCTTC; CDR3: CATRTSQGAKGYTF
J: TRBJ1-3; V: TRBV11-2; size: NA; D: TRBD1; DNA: TGTGCCAGCAGCCCAAGGACAGGCGCCTACTCTGGAAACACCATATATTTT; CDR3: CASSPRTGAYSGNTIYF
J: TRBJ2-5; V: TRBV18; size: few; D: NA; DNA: TGTGCCAGCGCCCGGGGTTTGCAAGAGACCCAGTACTTC; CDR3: CASARGLQETQYF
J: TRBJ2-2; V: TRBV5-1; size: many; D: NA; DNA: TGCGCCAGCCGAACCATGGTATCGGGCACCGGGGAGCTGTTTTTT; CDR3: CASRTMVSGTGELFF
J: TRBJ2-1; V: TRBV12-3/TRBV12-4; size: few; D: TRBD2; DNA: TGTGCCAGCAGCAGGACTAGTAGACAGTTCTTC; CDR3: CASSRTSRQFF
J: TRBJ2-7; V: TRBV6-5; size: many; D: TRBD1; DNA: TGTGCCAGCAGTTACGTCTGGACAGGGGGGTACTCCTACGAGCAGTACTTC; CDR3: CASSYVWTGGYSYEQYF
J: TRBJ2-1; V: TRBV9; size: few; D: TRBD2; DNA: TGTGCCAGCAGCGTAGCTACTAGCGGGAGGGTTGAGCAGTTCTTC; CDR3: CASSVATSGRVEQFF
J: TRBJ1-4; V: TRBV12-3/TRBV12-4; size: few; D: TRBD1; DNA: TGTGCCAGCAGCCCAACAGGGGGCTGGGGTGAAAAACTGTTTTTT; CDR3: CASSPTGGWGEKLFF
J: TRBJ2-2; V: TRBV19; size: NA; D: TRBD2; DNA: TGTGCCGTTGTAGCGGGAGTCGGTACCGGGGAGCTGTTTTTT; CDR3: CAVVAGVGTGELFF
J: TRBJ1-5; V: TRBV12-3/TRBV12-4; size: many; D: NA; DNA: TGTGCCAGCAGTTCAAACAGGGATTGGCAGCCCCAGCATTTT; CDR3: CASSSNRDWQPQHF
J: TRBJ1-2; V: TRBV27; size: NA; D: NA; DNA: TGTGCCAGCCTCGGGCCCAACTATGGCTACACCTTC; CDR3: CASLGPNYGYTF
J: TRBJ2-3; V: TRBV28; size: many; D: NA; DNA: TGTGCCAGCACCTCTGGCGGGGCAGGGGTTACAGATACGCAGTATTTT; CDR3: CASTSGGAGVTDTQYF
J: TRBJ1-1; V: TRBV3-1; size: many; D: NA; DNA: TGTGCCAGCAGCCAAGGGCAGACCAAAGCTTTCTTT; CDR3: CASSQGQTKAFF
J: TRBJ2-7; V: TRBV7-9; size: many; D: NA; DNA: TGTGCCAGCAGCTTATTCAGGGCAGCCGACGAGCAGTACTTC; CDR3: CASSLFRAADEQYF
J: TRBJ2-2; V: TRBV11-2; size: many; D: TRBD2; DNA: TGTGCCAGCAGACTGACTAGCGGGAATGGCGGGGAGCTGTTTTTT; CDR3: CASRLTSGNGGELFF
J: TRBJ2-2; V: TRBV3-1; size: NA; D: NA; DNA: TGTGCCAGCAGCCAGGAAGGGTACCGGGGGGAGCTGTTTTTT; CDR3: CASSQEGYRGELFF
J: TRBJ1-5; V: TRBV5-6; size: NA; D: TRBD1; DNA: TGTGCCAGCAGCTTGGTTGGGACAGGGGGCAGTCAGCCCCAGCATTTT; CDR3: CASSLVGTGGSQPQHF
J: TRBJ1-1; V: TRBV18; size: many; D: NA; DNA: TGTGCCAGCTCACCGGCGACAGGGAACACTGAAGCTTTCTTT; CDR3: CASSPATGNTEAFF
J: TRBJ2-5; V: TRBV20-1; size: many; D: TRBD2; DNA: TGCAGTGCTAGAGATGTTGCCGGGGGGGCCTATCAAGAGACCCAGTACTTC; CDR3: CSARDVAGGAYQETQYF
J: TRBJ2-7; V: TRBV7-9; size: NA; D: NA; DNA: TGTGCCAGCAGCTCAGCCGACAGGACAGTCTCCTACGAGCAGTACTTC; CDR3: CASSSADRTVSYEQYF
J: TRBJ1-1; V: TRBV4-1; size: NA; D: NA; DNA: TGCGCCAGCAGGAGGGACGGTCAATACACTGAAGCTTTCTTT; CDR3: CASRRDGQYTEAFF
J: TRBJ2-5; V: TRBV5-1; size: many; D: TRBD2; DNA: TGCGCCAGCAGCTTCGCTAGCGGGAGCAGGGAGACCCAGTACTTC; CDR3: CASSFASGSRETQYF
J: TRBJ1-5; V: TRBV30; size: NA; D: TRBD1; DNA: TGTGCCTGGAGTCGGGGGGGGACAGGGCGGGGTGGCAATCAGCCCCAGCATTTT; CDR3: CAWSRGGTGRGGNQPQHF
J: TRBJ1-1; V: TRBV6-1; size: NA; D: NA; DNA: TGTGCCAGCAAACGGGCGAACACTGAAGCTTTCTTT; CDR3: CASKRANTEAFF
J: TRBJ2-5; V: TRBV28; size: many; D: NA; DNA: TGTGCCGCCTCCCAAGAGACCCAGTACTTC; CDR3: CAASQETQYF
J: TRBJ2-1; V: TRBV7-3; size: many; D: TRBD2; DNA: TGTGCCAGCAGTATCGGGGGGGTAGCAGAGCAGTTCTTC; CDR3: CASSIGGVAEQFF
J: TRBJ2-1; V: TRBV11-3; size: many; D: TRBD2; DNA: TGTGCCAGCAGCCAAAGGACTAGCGGCTTATACAATGAGCAGTTCTTC; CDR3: CASSQRTSGLYNEQFF
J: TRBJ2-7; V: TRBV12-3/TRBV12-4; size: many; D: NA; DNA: TGTGCCAGCAGTTTAGGCTGGGGAAACGAGCAGTACTTC; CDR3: CASSLGWGNEQYF
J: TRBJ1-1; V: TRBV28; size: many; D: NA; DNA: TGTGCCAGCAGCACTGGCGTTGTGGGAGTACGGACTGAAGCTTTCTTT; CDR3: CASSTGVVGVRTEAFF
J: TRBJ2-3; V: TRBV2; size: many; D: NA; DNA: TGTGCCAGCAGTGCGGAACTCACAGATACGCAGTATTTT; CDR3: CASSAELTDTQYF
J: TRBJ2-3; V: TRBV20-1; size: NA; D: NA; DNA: TGCAGTGCTAGTTCCAGGCCGACAGATACGCAGTATTTT; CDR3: CSASSRPTDTQYF
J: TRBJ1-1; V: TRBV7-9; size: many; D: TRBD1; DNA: TGTGCCAGCAGCCGGACAGGGGGAAAGGGAGCTTTCTTT; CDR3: CASSRTGGKGAFF
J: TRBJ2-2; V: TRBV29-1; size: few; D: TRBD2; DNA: TGCAGCGCGCGAACTAGCGGTTATACCGGGGAGCTGTTTTTT; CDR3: CSARTSGYTGELFF
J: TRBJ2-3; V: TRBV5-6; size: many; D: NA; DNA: TGTGCCAGCAGCCTCAGGGGAAACACAGATACGCAGTATTTT; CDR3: CASSLRGNTDTQYF
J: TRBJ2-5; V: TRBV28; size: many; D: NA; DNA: TGTGCCAGCAGTTTAAGCTTTATTTTGGGAAACCAAGAGACCCAGTACTTC; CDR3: CASSLSFILGNQETQYF